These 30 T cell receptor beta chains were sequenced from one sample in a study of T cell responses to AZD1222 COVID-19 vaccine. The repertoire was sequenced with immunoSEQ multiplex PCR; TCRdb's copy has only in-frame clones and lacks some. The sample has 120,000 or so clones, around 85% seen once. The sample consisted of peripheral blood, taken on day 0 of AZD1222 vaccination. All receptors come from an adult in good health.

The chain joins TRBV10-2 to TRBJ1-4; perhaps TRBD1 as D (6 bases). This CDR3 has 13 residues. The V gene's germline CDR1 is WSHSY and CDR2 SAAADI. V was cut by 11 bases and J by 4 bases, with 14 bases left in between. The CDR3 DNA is TGCGCCTCCCTAGGACAGAGTAATGAAAAACTGTTTTTT. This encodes CASLGQSNEKLFF.

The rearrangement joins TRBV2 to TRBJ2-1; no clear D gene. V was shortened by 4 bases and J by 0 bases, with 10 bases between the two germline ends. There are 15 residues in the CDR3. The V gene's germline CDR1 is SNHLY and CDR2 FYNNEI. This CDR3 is CASSGVQSSYNEQFF. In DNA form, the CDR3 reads TGTGCCAGCAGTGGCGTGCAGAGCTCCTACAATGAGCAGTTCTTC.

As DNA, the CDR3 is TGTGCCAGCAGCCCCCCCACCGGGAGCTCCTACGAGCAGTACTTC. It specifies CASSPPTGSSYEQYF. The chain couples TRBV9 to TRBJ2-7; D perhaps matches TRBD2 (6 bases). The germline CDR1 and CDR2 sequences are SGDLS and YYNGEE. Trimming took off 4 bases at V and 0 bases at J, with 14 bases between the two ends. The CDR3 runs to 15 residues.

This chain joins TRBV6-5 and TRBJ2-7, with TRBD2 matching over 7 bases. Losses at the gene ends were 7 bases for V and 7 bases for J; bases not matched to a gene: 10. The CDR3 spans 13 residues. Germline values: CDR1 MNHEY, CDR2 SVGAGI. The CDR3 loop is CASTYGGTEEQYF. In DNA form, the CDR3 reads TGTGCCAGCACCTACGGGGGGACTGAGGAGCAGTACTTC.

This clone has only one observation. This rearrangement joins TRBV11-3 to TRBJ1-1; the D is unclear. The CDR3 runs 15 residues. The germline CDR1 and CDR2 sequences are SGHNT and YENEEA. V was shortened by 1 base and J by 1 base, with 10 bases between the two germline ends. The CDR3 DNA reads TGTGCCAGCAGCTTAGTTCAACTCAGGAACACTGAAGCTTTCTTT. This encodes CASSLVQLRNTEAFF.

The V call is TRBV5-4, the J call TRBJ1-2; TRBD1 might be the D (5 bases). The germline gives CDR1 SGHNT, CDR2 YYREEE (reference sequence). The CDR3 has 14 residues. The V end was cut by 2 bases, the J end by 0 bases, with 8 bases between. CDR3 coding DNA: TGTGCCAGCAGCTTACCGGGGCCTAACTATGGCTACACCTTC. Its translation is CASSLPGPNYGYTF.

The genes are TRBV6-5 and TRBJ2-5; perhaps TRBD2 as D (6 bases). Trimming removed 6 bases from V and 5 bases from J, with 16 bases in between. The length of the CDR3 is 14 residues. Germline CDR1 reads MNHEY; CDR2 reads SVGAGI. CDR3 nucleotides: TGTGCCAGCAGCCTCAATCGGGGGAGGGAGACCCAGTACTTC. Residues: CASSLNRGRETQYF.

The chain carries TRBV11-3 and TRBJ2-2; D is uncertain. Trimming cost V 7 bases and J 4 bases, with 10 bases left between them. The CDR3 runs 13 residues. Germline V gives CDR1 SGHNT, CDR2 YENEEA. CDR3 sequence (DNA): TGTGCCAGCAACCGCGGATCCACCGGGGAGCTGTTTTTT. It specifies CASNRGSTGELFF.

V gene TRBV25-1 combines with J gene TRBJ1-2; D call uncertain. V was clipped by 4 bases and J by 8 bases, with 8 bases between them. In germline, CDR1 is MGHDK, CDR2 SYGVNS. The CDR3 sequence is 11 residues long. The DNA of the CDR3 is TGTGCCAGCAGTGGACCGGTGGGCTACACCTTC. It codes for CASSGPVGYTF.

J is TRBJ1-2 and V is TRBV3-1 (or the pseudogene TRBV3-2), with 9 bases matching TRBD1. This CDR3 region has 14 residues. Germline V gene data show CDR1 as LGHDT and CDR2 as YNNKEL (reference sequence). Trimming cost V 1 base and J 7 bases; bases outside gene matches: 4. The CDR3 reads CASSQVATGGGYTF. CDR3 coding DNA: TGTGCCAGCAGCCAAGTTGCGACAGGGGGTGGCTACACCTTC.

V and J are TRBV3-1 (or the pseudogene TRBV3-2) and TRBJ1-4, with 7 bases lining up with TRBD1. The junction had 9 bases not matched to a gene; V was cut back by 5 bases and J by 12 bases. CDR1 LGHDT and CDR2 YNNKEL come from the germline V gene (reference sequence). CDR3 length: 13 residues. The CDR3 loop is CASSKTGWMELFF. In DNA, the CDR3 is TGTGCCAGCAGCAAGACAGGGTGGATGGAACTGTTTTTT.

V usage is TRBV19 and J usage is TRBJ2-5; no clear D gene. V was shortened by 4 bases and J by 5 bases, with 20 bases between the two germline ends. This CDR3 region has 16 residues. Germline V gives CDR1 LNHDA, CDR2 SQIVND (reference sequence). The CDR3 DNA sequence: TGTGCCAGTAGTAAGGCGGAAGTACCTAATCGCGAGACCCAGTACTTC. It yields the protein CASSKAEVPNRETQYF.

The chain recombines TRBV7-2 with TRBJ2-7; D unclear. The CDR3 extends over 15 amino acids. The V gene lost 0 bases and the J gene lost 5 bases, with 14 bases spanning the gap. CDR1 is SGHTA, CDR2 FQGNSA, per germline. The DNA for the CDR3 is TGTGCCAGCAGCTTAGCCATCGGGCTGAGTAACGAGCAGTACTTC. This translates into CASSLAIGLSNEQYF. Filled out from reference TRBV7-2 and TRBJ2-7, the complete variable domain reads GAGVSQSPSNKVTEKGKDVELRCDPISGHTALYWYRQSLGQGLEFLIYFQGNSAPDKSGLPSDRFSAERTGGSVSTLTIQRTQQEDSAVYLCASSLAIGLSNEQYFGPGTRLTVT.

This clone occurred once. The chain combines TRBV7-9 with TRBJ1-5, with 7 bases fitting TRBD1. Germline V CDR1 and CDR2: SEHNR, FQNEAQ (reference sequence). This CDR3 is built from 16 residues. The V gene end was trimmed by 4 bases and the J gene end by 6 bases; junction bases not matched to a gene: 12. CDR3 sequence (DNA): TGTGCCAGCAGCTCCCCGACAGGGTCGGAAGGTCAGCCCCAGCATTTT. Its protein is CASSSPTGSEGQPQHF. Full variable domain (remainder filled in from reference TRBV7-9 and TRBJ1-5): DTGVSQNPRHKITKRGQNVTFRCDPISEHNRLYWYRQTLGQGPEFLTYFQNEAQLEKSRLLSDRFSAERPKGSFSTLEIQRTEQGDSAMYLCASSSPTGSEGQPQHFGDGTRLSIL.

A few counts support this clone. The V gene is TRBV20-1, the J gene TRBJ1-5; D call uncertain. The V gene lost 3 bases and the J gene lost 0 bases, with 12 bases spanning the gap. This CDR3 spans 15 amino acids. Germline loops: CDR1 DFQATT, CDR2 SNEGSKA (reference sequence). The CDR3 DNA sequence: TGCAGTGCTAGTAGGGCAGCATATAGCAATCAGCCCCAGCATTTT. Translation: CSASRAAYSNQPQHF.

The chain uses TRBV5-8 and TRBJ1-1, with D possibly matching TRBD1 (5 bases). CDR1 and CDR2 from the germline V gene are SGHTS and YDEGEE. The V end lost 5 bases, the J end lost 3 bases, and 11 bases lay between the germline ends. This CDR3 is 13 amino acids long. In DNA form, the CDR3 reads TGTGCCAGCAGTCCTGAGGGGCACACTGAAGCTTTCTTT. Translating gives CASSPEGHTEAFF.

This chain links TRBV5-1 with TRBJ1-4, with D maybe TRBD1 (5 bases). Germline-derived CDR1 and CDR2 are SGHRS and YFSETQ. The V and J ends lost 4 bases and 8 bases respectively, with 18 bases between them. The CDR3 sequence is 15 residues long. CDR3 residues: CASSLRGEKVEKLFF. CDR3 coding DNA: TGCGCCAGCAGCCTCCGGGGGGAGAAGGTAGAAAAACTGTTTTTT. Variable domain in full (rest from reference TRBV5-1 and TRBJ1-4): KAGVTQTPRYLIKTRGQQVTLSCSPISGHRSVSWYQQTPGQGLQFLFEYFSETQRNKGNFPGRFSGRQFSNSRSEMNVSTLELGDSALYLCASSLRGEKVEKLFFGSGTQLSVL.

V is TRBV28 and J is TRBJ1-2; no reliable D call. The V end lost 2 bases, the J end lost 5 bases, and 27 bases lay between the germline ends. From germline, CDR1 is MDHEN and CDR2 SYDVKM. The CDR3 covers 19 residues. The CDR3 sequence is CASSLPTNPWGVELYGYTF. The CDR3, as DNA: TGTGCCAGCAGTTTACCAACAAACCCATGGGGTGTCGAACTTTATGGCTACACCTTC.

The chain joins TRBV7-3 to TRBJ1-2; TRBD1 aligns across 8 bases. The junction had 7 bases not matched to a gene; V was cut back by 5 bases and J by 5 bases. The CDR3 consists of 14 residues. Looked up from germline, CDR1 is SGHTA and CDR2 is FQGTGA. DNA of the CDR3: TGTGCCAGCAGCCCCGGGACAGGTCCTTATGGCTACACCTTC. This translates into CASSPGTGPYGYTF.

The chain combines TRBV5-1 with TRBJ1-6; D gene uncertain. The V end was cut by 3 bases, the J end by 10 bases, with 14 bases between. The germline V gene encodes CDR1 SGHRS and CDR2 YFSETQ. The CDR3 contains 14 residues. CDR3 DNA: TGCGCCAGCAGCTCGAATGGTGTTTTATCACCCCTCCACTTT. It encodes CASSSNGVLSPLHF.

This CDR3 is CASSSSGGASRTDTQYF. The CDR3 nucleotides read TGTGCCAGCAGCTCCTCCGGGGGGGCGAGTAGGACAGATACGCAGTATTTT. The J gene is TRBJ2-3, the V gene TRBV7-6; 8 bases match TRBD2. After removal of 4 bases from V and 3 bases from J, the junction contained 12 bases not matched to a gene. This CDR3 is built from 17 residues. CDR1 is SGHVS, CDR2 FNYEAQ, per germline.

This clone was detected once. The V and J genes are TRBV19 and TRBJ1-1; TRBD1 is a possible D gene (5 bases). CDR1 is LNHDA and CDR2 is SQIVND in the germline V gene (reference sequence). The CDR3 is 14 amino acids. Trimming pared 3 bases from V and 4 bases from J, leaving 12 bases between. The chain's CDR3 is CASSIRGRATEAFF. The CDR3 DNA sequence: TGTGCCAGTAGTATTCGGGGACGGGCCACTGAAGCTTTCTTT.

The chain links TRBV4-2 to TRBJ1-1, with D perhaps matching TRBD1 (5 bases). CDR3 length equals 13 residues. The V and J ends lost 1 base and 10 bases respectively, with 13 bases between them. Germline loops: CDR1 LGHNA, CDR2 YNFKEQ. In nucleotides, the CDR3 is TGTGCCAGCAGCCAAGGGCAGGTTGGGGGAGCTTTCTTT. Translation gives CASSQGQVGGAFF.

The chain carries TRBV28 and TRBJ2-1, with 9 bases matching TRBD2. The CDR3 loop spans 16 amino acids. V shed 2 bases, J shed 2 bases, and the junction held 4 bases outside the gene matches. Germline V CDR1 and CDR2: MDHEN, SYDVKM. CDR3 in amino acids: CASSLNSGGPYNEQFF. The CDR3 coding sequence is TGTGCCAGCAGTTTAAATAGCGGGGGACCCTACAATGAGCAGTTCTTC.

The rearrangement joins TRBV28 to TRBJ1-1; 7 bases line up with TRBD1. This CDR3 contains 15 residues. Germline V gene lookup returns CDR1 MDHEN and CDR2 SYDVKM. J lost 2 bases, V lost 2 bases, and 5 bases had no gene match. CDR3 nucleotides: TGTGCCAGCAGTTTACGGGACAGACAAAACACTGAAGCTTTCTTT. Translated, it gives CASSLRDRQNTEAFF. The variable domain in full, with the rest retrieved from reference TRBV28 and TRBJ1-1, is DVKVTQSSRYLVKRTGEKVFLECVQDMDHENMFWYRQDPGLGLRLIYFSYDVKMKEKGDIPEGYSVSREKKERFSLILESASTNQTSMYLCASSLRDRQNTEAFFGQGTRLTVV.

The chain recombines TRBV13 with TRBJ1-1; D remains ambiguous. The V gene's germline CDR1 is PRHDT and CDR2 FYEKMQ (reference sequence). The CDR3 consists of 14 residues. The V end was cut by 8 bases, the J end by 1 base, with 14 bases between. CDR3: CASARRGRNTEAFF. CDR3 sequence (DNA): TGTGCCAGCGCACGACGTGGACGGAACACTGAAGCTTTCTTT.

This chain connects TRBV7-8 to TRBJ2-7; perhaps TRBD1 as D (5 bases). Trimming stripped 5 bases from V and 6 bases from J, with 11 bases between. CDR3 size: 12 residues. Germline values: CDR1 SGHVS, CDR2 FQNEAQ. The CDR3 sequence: CASSIRVGEQYF. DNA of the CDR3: TGTGCCAGCAGCATCAGGGTTGGCGAGCAGTACTTC.

DNA for the CDR3: TGCAGCGTCAGAGGACTAGCGGAGTTGTCGGAGACCCAGTACTTC. Protein product: CSVRGLAELSETQYF. V and J are TRBV29-1 and TRBJ2-5; 10 nucleotides match TRBD2. The CDR3 loop spans 15 amino acids. Germline V lookup: CDR1 SQVTM, CDR2 ANQGSEA. V lost 6 bases to trimming and J lost 5 bases; unmatched junction nucleotides: 12.

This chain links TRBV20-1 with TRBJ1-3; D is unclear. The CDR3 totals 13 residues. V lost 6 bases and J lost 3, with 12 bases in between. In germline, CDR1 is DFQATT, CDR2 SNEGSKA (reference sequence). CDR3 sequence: CSASAPVGNTIYF. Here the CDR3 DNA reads TGCAGTGCCAGTGCTCCGGTTGGAAACACCATATATTTT.

CDR3 sequence reads: CASSYGTHNQPQHF. In DNA, the CDR3 is TGTGCCAGCAGCTACGGGACACACAATCAGCCCCAGCATTTT. This sequence joins TRBV3-1 (or the pseudogene TRBV3-2) and TRBJ1-5, with D tentatively TRBD1 (6 bases). V lost 5 bases and J 3 bases, leaving 11 bases between the germline ends. This CDR3 region has 14 residues. Per germline, CDR1 LGHDT and CDR2 YNNKEL (reference sequence).